Listed below are T cell receptor beta chains from one sample, sequenced in a study of T cells after yellow fever vaccination. MiXCR was run by TCRdb on the 5' RACE reads, yielding one entry per CDR3 protein. The sample lists some 400,000 distinct CDR3 sequences; under 7.5% were seen once. The sample consisted of PBMCs, taken 5 days after the yellow fever booster vaccination. These receptors were taken from a man aged 25 to 40 who received the YFV17D yellow fever vaccine. Each CDR3 is given with its conserved first and last residue. The order of the fields is CDR3 protein, CDR3 DNA, V gene, clone size, J gene, D gene. D genes are given only for firm matches. Some rows have no size entry. The others give once, few or many, or a class for an expanded clone.

CSVEEVTLAGGYTGELFF | TGCAGCGTTGAAGAAGTCACCTTAGCGGGGGGGTACACCGGGGAGCTGTTTTTT | TRBV29-1 | few | TRBJ2-2 | TRBD2
CASSKQSSPGGPGDEQFF | TGTGCCAGCAGTAAACAGTCTTCTCCGGGAGGGCCTGGGGATGAGCAGTTCTTC | TRBV5-4 | few | TRBJ2-1 | TRBD2
CATGAGHEQYF | TGTGCCACAGGGGCGGGGCACGAGCAGTACTTC | TRBV27 | . | TRBJ2-7 | .
CASSFPGFGEQYF | TGTGCCAGCAGCTTTCCCGGATTCGGCGAGCAGTACTTC | TRBV7-2 | many | TRBJ2-7 | .
CASRASGSGETQYF | TGTGCCAGTAGGGCTAGCGGGAGTGGGGAGACCCAGTACTTC | TRBV7-2 | few | TRBJ2-5 | TRBD2
CASSQEGTSATSVPGELFF | TGCGCCAGCAGCCAAGAAGGGACATCCGCGACTAGCGTACCCGGGGAGCTGTTTTTT | TRBV4-1 | many | TRBJ2-2 | TRBD2
CASSPRTGHYGYTF | TGTGCCAGCAGCCCCCGGACAGGGCACTATGGCTACACCTTC | TRBV7-2 | many | TRBJ1-2 | TRBD1
CSARSPLLALRSPPSYNEQFF | TGCAGTGCTAGAAGCCCGCTTTTAGCCCTTCGGAGTCCTCCCTCCTACAATGAGCAGTTCTTC | TRBV20-1 | . | TRBJ2-1 | .
CSARGSRGTDTQYF | TGCAGTGCTAGAGGGAGCCGGGGCACAGATACGCAGTATTTT | TRBV20-1 | . | TRBJ2-3 | .
CSARGETQYF | TGCAGTGCCCGGGGAGAGACCCAGTACTTC | TRBV20-1 | many | TRBJ2-5 | .
CASSSLDRGEQYF | TGTGCCAGCAGTTCCCTCGACAGGGGCGAGCAGTACTTC | TRBV12-3/TRBV12-4 | many | TRBJ2-7 | TRBD1
CATSDPGTSGTSTDTQYF | TGTGCCACCAGTGACCCCGGGACTAGCGGGACTAGCACAGATACGCAGTATTTT | TRBV24-1 | . | TRBJ2-3 | TRBD2
CATSDPSTGSDEQYF | TGTGCCACCAGTGATCCGTCGACAGGGTCGGACGAGCAGTACTTC | TRBV24-1 | . | TRBJ2-7 | TRBD1
CATSRERAGQPQHF | TGTGCCACCAGCAGAGAAAGGGCAGGTCAGCCCCAGCATTTT | TRBV15 | . | TRBJ1-5 | .
CSASLFSGWAGETQYF | TGCAGTGCTAGTTTATTTAGCGGGTGGGCCGGAGAGACCCAGTACTTC | TRBV20-1 | many | TRBJ2-5 | TRBD2
CASSRRTGHLYEQYF | TGTGCCAGCAGTAGGCGGACAGGGCACCTCTACGAGCAGTACTTC | TRBV27 | many | TRBJ2-7 | TRBD1
CASSPPGLAYEQYF | TGTGCCAGCTCACCACCGGGACTAGCTTACGAGCAGTACTTC | TRBV18 | many | TRBJ2-7 | TRBD2
CSARDTDPGGRFYEQYF | TGCAGTGCTAGAGATACCGACCCTGGGGGCAGATTTTACGAGCAGTACTTC | TRBV20-1 | many | TRBJ2-7 | .
CSASMADTEAFF | TGCAGTGCTTCCATGGCTGACACTGAAGCTTTCTTT | TRBV20-1 | few | TRBJ1-1 | .
CSVEGSYGYTF | TGCAGCGTTGAGGGATCCTATGGCTACACCTTC | TRBV29-1 | . | TRBJ1-2 | .
CASSRAPGHGYTF | TGTGCCAGCAGCCGGGCCCCAGGACATGGCTACACCTTC | TRBV12-3/TRBV12-4 | . | TRBJ1-2 | .
CASSPGGAGGWIYNEQFF | TGCGCCAGCAGTCCCGGAGGGGCGGGAGGCTGGATCTACAATGAGCAGTTCTTC | TRBV5-1 | many | TRBJ2-1 | TRBD2
CASSADSGQASYEQYF | TGTGCCAGCAGTGCCGACTCAGGACAGGCCTCCTACGAGCAGTACTTC | TRBV6-2/TRBV6-3 | many | TRBJ2-7 | TRBD1
CSVPGLAGSGELFF | TGCAGTGTTCCGGGACTAGCGGGATCCGGGGAGCTGTTTTTT | TRBV20-1 | few | TRBJ2-2 | TRBD2
CASSLPGGEDQPQHF | TGTGCCAGCAGCCTTCCGGGAGGGGAGGATCAGCCCCAGCATTTT | TRBV28 | few | TRBJ1-5 | .
CASSPLGGDYTEAFF | TGCGCCAGCAGCCCGTTGGGTGGGGACTACACTGAAGCTTTCTTT | TRBV5-1 | . | TRBJ1-1 | .
CASSLSGLAKNIQYF | TGTGCCAGCAGCCTCAGTGGACTAGCCAAAAACATTCAGTACTTC | TRBV7-9 | few | TRBJ2-4 | .
CASSLGLEQNYGYTF | TGCGCCAGCAGCTTGGGACTTGAACAGAACTATGGCTACACCTTC | TRBV5-1 | . | TRBJ1-2 | .
CASSYFRGSSGTPEQYF | TGTGCCAGCAGTTACTTCCGGGGGTCTAGCGGGACCCCGGAGCAGTACTTC | TRBV6-5 | few | TRBJ2-7 | TRBD2
CASSESVSTDTQYF | TGTGCCAGCAGTGAATCGGTATCCACAGATACGCAGTATTTT | TRBV2 | . | TRBJ2-3 | .
CASSFHGQGSTSPLHF | TGTGCCAGCAGTTTCCACGGACAGGGTTCTACTTCACCCCTCCACTTT | TRBV27 | . | TRBJ1-6 | TRBD1
CSAMGDTEAFF | TGCAGTGCTATGGGGGATACTGAAGCTTTCTTT | TRBV20-1 | . | TRBJ1-1 | .
CSARDRGRWSSYNEQFF | TGCAGTGCTAGAGATCGTGGCAGGTGGAGCTCCTACAATGAGCAGTTCTTC | TRBV20-1 | . | TRBJ2-1 | .
CASSQDFRDPSYNEQFF | TGTGCCAGCAGCCAAGACTTTCGGGATCCCAGCTACAATGAGCAGTTCTTC | TRBV3-1 | . | TRBJ2-1 | .
CASSLRRGRRILNTEAFF | TGTGCCAGCAGTTTAAGAAGGGGTCGCCGGATCTTGAACACTGAAGCTTTCTTT | TRBV28 | many | TRBJ1-1 | .
CASSPQRDANTGELFF | TGTGCCAGCTCACCTCAGCGGGACGCGAACACCGGGGAGCTGTTTTTT | TRBV18 | . | TRBJ2-2 | TRBD2
CASPSESSYEQYF | TGTGCCAGTCCTAGCGAGAGCTCCTACGAGCAGTACTTC | TRBV12-3/TRBV12-4 | many | TRBJ2-7 | .
CASSLEIAGANDEQFF | TGTGCCAGCAGTCTTGAGATAGCGGGAGCCAATGATGAGCAGTTCTTC | TRBV4-2 | . | TRBJ2-1 | TRBD2
CSGNPSGRANEQFF | TGCAGTGGAAATCCTAGCGGGAGGGCCAATGAGCAGTTCTTC | TRBV20-1 | few | TRBJ2-1 | TRBD2
CASSPPSPGDSRQFF | TGTGCCAGCAGCCCACCTAGCCCTGGAGATTCAAGGCAGTTCTTC | TRBV11-2 | . | TRBJ2-1 | .
CAGSQDALIGGDTQYF | TGCGCCGGCAGCCAAGACGCTCTTATTGGGGGGGATACGCAGTATTTT | TRBV4-3 | . | TRBJ2-3 | .
CASSLARTGTEQYF | TGTGCCAGCAGTTTAGCGCGGACAGGGACCGAGCAGTACTTC | TRBV12-3/TRBV12-4 | many | TRBJ2-7 | TRBD1
CASSRLGGVQTQYF | TGTGCCAGCAGTCGTTTAGGGGGAGTGCAGACCCAGTACTTC | TRBV7-2 | . | TRBJ2-5 | .
CSAPPLGRSSYNEQFF | TGCAGTGCCCCCCCTCTAGGTCGAAGCTCCTACAATGAGCAGTTCTTC | TRBV20-1 | . | TRBJ2-1 | .
CSARDSGTGNSPLHF | TGCAGTGCTAGGGACTCCGGGACAGGGAATTCACCCCTCCACTTT | TRBV20-1 | few | TRBJ1-6 | TRBD1
CSVRSIEQFF | TGCAGCGTTCGGTCAATTGAGCAGTTCTTC | TRBV29-1 | many | TRBJ2-1 | .
CASSQRSTYNEQFF | TGTGCCAGCAGCCAGCGGTCGACTTACAATGAGCAGTTCTTC | TRBV5-6 | . | TRBJ2-1 | .
CASSLTGLLLQETQYF | TGCGCCAGCAGCTTGACGGGACTACTACTCCAAGAGACCCAGTACTTC | TRBV5-1 | . | TRBJ2-5 | TRBD2
CSASQSPGTAQPQHF | TGCAGTGCTAGTCAATCCCCGGGGACGGCTCAGCCCCAGCATTTT | TRBV20-1 | . | TRBJ1-5 | .
CASSLEFRGGYETQYF | TGTGCCAGCAGCTTAGAGTTCCGGGGGGGCTATGAGACCCAGTACTTC | TRBV7-2 | many | TRBJ2-5 | TRBD2
CASETGGASEAFF | TGTGCCAGCGAAACAGGGGGCGCATCTGAAGCTTTCTTT | TRBV2 | . | TRBJ1-1 | TRBD1
CASSLQGAPFETQYF | TGTGCCAGCAGCTTGCAGGGGGCGCCTTTTGAGACCCAGTACTTC | TRBV7-9 | . | TRBJ2-5 | TRBD1
CASSESTSQPQHF | TGCGCCAGCAGTGAGTCGACCTCTCAGCCCCAGCATTTT | TRBV10-2 | few | TRBJ1-5 | .